The 32 T cell receptor beta chains in this list originate from one sample, sequenced in a study of shared clonotypes between healthy human individuals. The repertoire was sequenced with immunoSEQ multiplex PCR; TCRdb's copy has only in-frame clones and lacks some. The top ten clones hold around 0.33% of a sample with more than 1,200,000 clones, approximately 98.5% of them seen once. Specimen: naive CD4+ T cells sorted from blood. Subset indicated: CD45RA+ positively selected. These receptors originate from a man younger than 45 in good health.

The rearrangement links TRBV6-6 to TRBJ1-2; unclear D gene. This CDR3 is built from 13 residues. V lost 7 bases to trimming and J lost 4 bases, with 13 bases between them. CDR1 and CDR2 (germline): MNHNY, SVGAGI (reference sequence). CDR3 in amino acids: CASIGGSLYGYTF. The CDR3 nucleotides are TGTGCCAGCATCGGAGGCAGCCTCTATGGCTACACCTTC.

This chain links TRBV4-1 with TRBJ2-1; perhaps TRBD2 as D (5 bases). The CDR3 sequence is 11 residues long. Germline CDR1 is MGHRA and CDR2 is YSYEKL. Trimming left V 5 bases short and J 10 bases short, with 9 bases between. CDR3 coding DNA: TGCGCCAGCAGCTGGGAGAGAGAGCAGTTCTTC. Protein: CASSWEREQFF.

V usage is TRBV5-1 and J usage is TRBJ2-1; 7 nucleotides match TRBD2. Germline V gene lookup returns CDR1 SGHRS and CDR2 YFSETQ. This CDR3 has 14 residues. V dropped 0 bases and J dropped 9; count of bases not matched to a gene: 6. The CDR3 DNA follows: TGCGCCAGCAGCTTGGAGCCGGGAGGAGGTGAGCAGTTCTTC. Its protein is CASSLEPGGGEQFF. Drawing the rest from reference TRBV5-1 and TRBJ2-1, the complete variable domain is KAGVTQTPRYLIKTRGQQVTLSCSPISGHRSVSWYQQTPGQGLQFLFEYFSETQRNKGNFPGRFSGRQFSNSRSEMNVSTLELGDSALYLCASSLEPGGGEQFFGPGTRLTVL.

This rearrangement joins TRBV29-1 to TRBJ2-3, with 8 bases aligning to TRBD1. Looked up from germline, CDR1 is SQVTM and CDR2 is ANQGSEA. The CDR3 sequence is 14 residues long. V gave up 4 bases and J gave up 5 bases; unmatched junction bases: 8. The CDR3 protein is CSVGQGISGDTQYF. CDR3 DNA: TGCAGCGTTGGACAGGGGATTAGCGGAGATACGCAGTATTTT.

The genes are TRBV19 and TRBJ1-5; 10 nucleotides agree with TRBD1. Germline-derived CDR1 and CDR2 are LNHDA and SQIVND (reference sequence). V was pared by 3 bases and J by 6 bases, with 14 bases of the junction left unmatched. The CDR3 runs to 18 residues. This CDR3 is CASSIGGSTGGWSQPQHF. DNA for the CDR3: TGTGCCAGTAGTATTGGCGGTTCGACAGGGGGCTGGAGTCAGCCCCAGCATTTT.

The chain recombines TRBV5-1 with TRBJ1-5, with D perhaps matching TRBD1 (5 bases). This CDR3 spans 15 amino acids. The germline CDR1 and CDR2 sequences are SGHRS and YFSETQ. Trimming cost V 0 bases and J 3 bases, with 10 bases left between them. The CDR3 coding sequence is TGCGCCAGCAGCTTGGTCCCAGGGAACAATCAGCCCCAGCATTTT. Amino acids: CASSLVPGNNQPQHF. The variable domain in full, completed from reference TRBV5-1 and TRBJ1-5, reads KAGVTQTPRYLIKTRGQQVTLSCSPISGHRSVSWYQQTPGQGLQFLFEYFSETQRNKGNFPGRFSGRQFSNSRSEMNVSTLELGDSALYLCASSLVPGNNQPQHFGDGTRLSIL.

The chain recombines TRBV19 with TRBJ2-2; 7 bases are a match to TRBD2. Trimming took 5 bases from V and 9 from J; bases not matched to a gene: 6. Germline lookup yields CDR1 LNHDA and CDR2 SQIVND (reference sequence). This CDR3 comprises 13 residues. The CDR3 sequence: CASSARLARELFF. The CDR3 coding sequence is TGTGCCAGTAGTGCCAGACTAGCTCGGGAGCTGTTTTTT.

The chain combines TRBV25-1 with TRBJ2-2; D is tentatively TRBD1 or TRBD2 (5 bases each). The length of the CDR3 is 14 residues. Germline V gene data show CDR1 as MGHDK and CDR2 as SYGVNS. The V end lost 6 bases, the J end lost 1 base, and 9 bases lay between the germline ends. The CDR3 DNA sequence: TGTGCCAGCAGAGGGACGGGGAACACCGGGGAGCTGTTTTTT. It is translated as CASRGTGNTGELFF.

This chain links TRBV5-1 with TRBJ2-3; TRBD1 matches 8 bases. The CDR3 extends over 17 amino acids. V trimming: 5 bases; J trimming: 1 base; junction bases outside the gene matches: 12. CDR1 is SGHRS and CDR2 is YFSETQ in the germline V gene. CDR3 bases: TGCGCCAGCAGGCCCGACAGGGGACGGGTAGGCACAGATACGCAGTATTTT. Its translation: CASRPDRGRVGTDTQYF. Based on the CDR3 plus reference TRBV5-1 and TRBJ2-3, the full variable domain is KAGVTQTPRYLIKTRGQQVTLSCSPISGHRSVSWYQQTPGQGLQFLFEYFSETQRNKGNFPGRFSGRQFSNSRSEMNVSTLELGDSALYLCASRPDRGRVGTDTQYFGPGTRLTVL.

This chain uses TRBV7-9 with TRBJ1-2; possibly TRBD1 for D (5 bases). Per germline, CDR1 SEHNR and CDR2 FQNEAQ (reference sequence). The CDR3 extends over 14 amino acids. V was pared by 7 bases and J by 8 bases, with 20 bases between. The CDR3 DNA follows: TGTGCCAGCACGAACCGGGACTCACAGTGGGGCTACACCTTC. Protein: CASTNRDSQWGYTF.

This chain links TRBV7-2 with TRBJ2-1, with D perhaps matching TRBD1 or TRBD2 (7 bases each). Germline lookup yields CDR1 SGHTA and CDR2 FQGNSA. Trimming stripped 2 bases from V and 9 bases from J, with 20 bases between. The CDR3 runs 16 residues. Written as DNA, the CDR3 is TGTGCCAGCAGCTTACACCTAGACAGGGAGGGGGGTGAGCAGTTCTTC. Translation gives CASSLHLDREGGEQFF.

The V call is TRBV6-1, the J call TRBJ2-1, with D perhaps TRBD2 (6 bases). Trimming took off 5 bases at V and 3 bases at J, with 14 bases between the two ends. The CDR3 is made up of 15 amino acids. Germline loops: CDR1 MNHNS, CDR2 SASEGT. CDR3: CASSTVMRDYNEQFF. CDR3 nucleotide sequence: TGTGCCAGCAGTACGGTGATGCGGGACTACAATGAGCAGTTCTTC.

This chain uses TRBV27 with TRBJ1-5; a possible D gene is TRBD1 (5 bases). Per germline, CDR1 MNHEY and CDR2 SMNVEV (reference sequence). Trimming shortened V by 7 bases and J by 7 bases, and 11 bases separated the two germline ends. This CDR3 comprises 12 residues. CDR3 in DNA: TGTGCCAGCAAGGGGAACGCGCAGCCCCAGCATTTT. It codes for CASKGNAQPQHF.

The gene calls are TRBV10-3 and TRBJ1-5, with D unclear. Trimming stripped 3 bases from V and 5 bases from J, with 8 bases between. This CDR3 has 13 amino acids. Germline assignment: CDR1 ENHRY and CDR2 SYGVKD. CDR3 sequence: CAISDGVDQPQHF. The CDR3 nucleotides read TGTGCCATCAGTGATGGGGTGGATCAGCCCCAGCATTTT.

The V gene is TRBV28, the J gene TRBJ2-7, with TRBD1 matching 8 bases. Trimming at V came to 6 bases and at J to 2 bases, leaving 6 bases not matched to a gene. The CDR3 totals 14 residues. Germline V gives CDR1 MDHEN, CDR2 SYDVKM. The CDR3 is CASSLTGDTYEQYF. The CDR3 nucleotides are TGTGCCAGCAGCCTGACAGGGGATACCTACGAGCAGTACTTC.

With regard to this clone: Within the sample, other DNA sequences also encode this same CDR3. The chain is built from TRBV2 and TRBJ2-3; unclear D gene. The V end was cut by 1 base, the J end by 2 bases, with 4 bases between. This CDR3 has 13 residues. Germline CDR1 and CDR2: SNHLY and FYNNEI. CDR3 sequence (DNA): TGTGCCAGCAGTGAAGAAGTCACAGATACGCAGTATTTT. Encoded protein: CASSEEVTDTQYF.

This clone was found once. This sequence joins TRBV30 and TRBJ1-3; no reliable D call. Germline CDR1 GTSNPN, CDR2 SVGIG (reference sequence). CDR3 length: 16 residues. V was trimmed by 0 bases and J by 0 bases, leaving 12 bases between them. CDR3 in amino acids: CAWSVLGGSSGNTIYF. CDR3 bases: TGTGCCTGGAGTGTATTGGGCGGAAGCTCTGGAAACACCATATATTTT.

V gene TRBV7-2 combines with J gene TRBJ1-5; D unresolved. CDR1 SGHTA and CDR2 FQGNSA come from the germline V gene. CDR3 length equals 14 residues. V shed 4 bases and J shed 0 bases, with 7 bases lying between them. In DNA, the CDR3 is TGTGCCAGCAGCTCCGGGCATAGCAATCAGCCCCAGCATTTT. It yields the protein CASSSGHSNQPQHF.

The chain links TRBV7-8 to TRBJ2-7; TRBD1 might be the D (5 bases). Germline V gene sequence: CDR1 SGHVS, CDR2 FQNEAQ. This CDR3 is built from 11 residues. V was clipped by 6 bases and J by 5 bases, with 8 bases between them. Here the CDR3 DNA reads TGTGCCAGCAGTCAGGGAAACGAGCAGTACTTC. Translating gives CASSQGNEQYF.

V usage is TRBV11-2 and J usage is TRBJ2-7; D possibly uses TRBD1 or TRBD2 (5 bases each). The V gene's germline CDR1 is SGHAT and CDR2 FQNNGV. This CDR3 has 13 amino acids. V dropped 5 bases and J dropped 7 bases, with 15 bases sitting between them. CDR3 amino acids: CASSRGRTQEQYF. DNA for the CDR3: TGTGCCAGCAGCCGGGGACGTACCCAAGAGCAGTACTTC.

The chain couples TRBV5-5 to TRBJ1-1; unclear D gene. V shed 4 bases and J shed 4 bases, with 14 bases lying between them. CDR3 length: 14 amino acids. CDR1 is SGHKS, CDR2 YYEKEE, per germline (reference sequence). The CDR3 region has the DNA TGTGCCAGCAGCGAGGGCGTTTTTGGCACTGAAGCTTTCTTT. It is translated as CASSEGVFGTEAFF.

A note on this clone: Other DNA sequences in the sample encode the same CDR3. V and J are TRBV11-3 and TRBJ2-5; no clear D. The CDR3 has 13 amino acids. CDR1 and CDR2 from the germline V gene are SGHNT and YENEEA. V was cut by 1 base and J by 2 bases, with 5 bases left in between. The CDR3 sequence is CASSLGAQETQYF. As DNA, the CDR3 is TGTGCCAGCAGCTTAGGAGCTCAAGAGACCCAGTACTTC.

This clone appeared once. The chain combines TRBV9 with TRBJ2-5; D tentatively reads TRBD1 or TRBD2 (5 bases each). CDR1 SGDLS and CDR2 YYNGEE come from the germline V gene. The CDR3 is 15 amino acids. Deletions cut 5 bases from V and 2 bases from J, with 16 bases between. The CDR3 protein is CASSSGTGLQETQYF. The CDR3 coding sequence is TGTGCCAGCAGTTCTGGGACGGGCCTTCAAGAGACCCAGTACTTC. Supplemented by reference TRBV9 and TRBJ2-5, the full variable domain reads DSGVTQTPKHLITATGQRVTLRCSPRSGDLSVYWYQQSLDQGLQFLIQYYNGEERAKGNILERFSAQQFPDLHSELNLSSLELGDSALYFCASSSGTGLQETQYFGPGTRLLVL.

This sequence joins TRBV5-1 and TRBJ1-2; 9 bases agree with TRBD1. The CDR3 extends over 15 amino acids. The germline gives CDR1 SGHRS, CDR2 YFSETQ. Trimming removed 4 bases from V and 3 bases from J; junction bases left unmatched: 7. Here the CDR3 reads CASSSGGQGHYGYTF. The CDR3 region has the DNA TGCGCCAGCAGCAGCGGGGGACAGGGACACTATGGCTACACCTTC.

This chain uses TRBV5-4 with TRBJ2-5; possible D gene TRBD2, 6 bases. Germline V gives CDR1 SGHNT, CDR2 YYREEE (reference sequence). The V end was cut by 0 bases, the J end by 7 bases, with 16 bases between. The CDR3 has 15 amino acids. The CDR3 is CASSLVGSTSGTQYF. DNA for the CDR3: TGTGCCAGCAGCTTGGTCGGGAGCACCTCGGGGACCCAGTACTTC.

The V gene is TRBV20-1, the J gene TRBJ2-5; 7 bases fit TRBD2. Germline loops: CDR1 DFQATT, CDR2 SNEGSKA (reference sequence). The CDR3 has 11 amino acids. The CDR3, as DNA: TGCAGACTAGCGAACCTAGAGACCCAGTACTTC. Translating gives CRLANLETQYF.

This chain links TRBV30 with TRBJ1-1, with a possible D match to TRBD1 (6 bases). Trimming took 0 bases from V and 3 from J, leaving 14 bases between them. Germline values: CDR1 GTSNPN, CDR2 SVGIG (reference sequence). The CDR3 has 15 amino acids. CDR3 residues: CAWSVRRGADTEAFF. The DNA for the CDR3 is TGTGCCTGGAGTGTACGGCGGGGGGCGGACACTGAAGCTTTCTTT.

To note about this clone: Distinct nucleotide sequences in the sample also encode this CDR3. The chain recombines TRBV5-1 with TRBJ1-1; a possible D gene is TRBD1 (5 bases). The CDR3 loop spans 14 amino acids. Germline CDR1 reads SGHRS; CDR2 reads YFSETQ. V shed 3 bases and J shed 0 bases, with 9 bases lying between them. The CDR3 loop reads CASSSGLMNTEAFF. The CDR3 nucleotides read TGCGCCAGCAGCTCGGGACTCATGAACACTGAAGCTTTCTTT.

The table lists this clone with a count of one. V and J are TRBV2 and TRBJ1-2, with D possibly matching TRBD1 (5 bases). V was cut by 6 bases and J by 1 base, with 18 bases left in between. The CDR3 has 16 amino acids. The germline CDR1 and CDR2 sequences are SNHLY and FYNNEI. CDR3: CASSQNRGGINYGYTF. CDR3 nucleotides: TGTGCCAGCAGCCAAAACCGCGGGGGGATTAACTATGGCTACACCTTC.

In this sample, this clone turned up once. This chain connects TRBV29-1 to TRBJ2-7; TRBD1 matches at 7 bases. CDR1 and CDR2 from the germline V gene are SQVTM and ANQGSEA. This CDR3 has 14 residues. With V trimmed by 7 bases and J by 1 base, 10 bases remained unmatched. The CDR3 DNA follows: TGCAGCGCACGAACCGGGACAGCATCCTACGAGCAGTACTTC. Translated, it gives CSARTGTASYEQYF.

The chain couples TRBV7-8 to TRBJ2-3; 8 nucleotides match TRBD1. The CDR3 runs to 17 residues. After removal of 0 bases from V and 3 bases from J, the junction contained 8 bases not matched to a gene. Germline lookup yields CDR1 SGHVS and CDR2 FQNEAQ. CDR3 sequence (DNA): TGTGCCAGCAGCTTAGCGTGGGCAGGGGGCGCGACAGATACGCAGTATTTT. Its translation: CASSLAWAGGATDTQYF.

This chain joins TRBV7-2 and TRBJ2-5, with 11 positions matching TRBD1. J gave up 10 bases and V 5 bases, and 12 bases lay outside the gene matches. Germline V gene data show CDR1 as SGHTA and CDR2 as FQGNSA. The CDR3 loop spans 15 amino acids. Written as DNA, the CDR3 is TGTGCCAGCAGCCTCCGGGACAGGGGGTTGGGGGGCCAGTACTTC. Its protein product is CASSLRDRGLGGQYF.